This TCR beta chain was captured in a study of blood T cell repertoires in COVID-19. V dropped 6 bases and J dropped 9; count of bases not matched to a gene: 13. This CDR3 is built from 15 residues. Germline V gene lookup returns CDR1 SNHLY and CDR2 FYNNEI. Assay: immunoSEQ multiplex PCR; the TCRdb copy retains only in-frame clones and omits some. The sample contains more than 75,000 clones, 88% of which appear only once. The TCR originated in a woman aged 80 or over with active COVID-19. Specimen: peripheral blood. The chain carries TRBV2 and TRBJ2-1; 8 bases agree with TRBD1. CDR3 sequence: CASSIPGQGSSEQFF. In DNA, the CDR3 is TGTGCCAGCAGCATCCCCGGACAGGGATCCTCTGAGCAGTTCTTC.